The 17 T cell receptor beta chains presented below share a single source sample, sequenced in a study of blood T cell repertoires in COVID-19 (dated by TCRdb to the early 2020s). Receptor amplification or capture employed the immunoSEQ multiplex PCR assay. TCRdb holds this immuneACCESS table with in-frame rearrangements only. Some clones are missing; in checked studies, unresolved V genes explain under half, and the rest has no known cause. For this sample the table gives fewer than 250,000 clones, of which roughly 84% were detected only once. 7.2% of the sample goes to the ten largest clones. Input material: PBMCs or T cells enriched from blood (not recorded which). These receptors were taken from a man under 40 in a cohort exposed to, infected with or recovered from COVID-19 (not recorded which).

This chain connects TRBV9 to TRBJ1-2; D possibly corresponds to TRBD1 (6 bases). The CDR3 is 15 residues long. From germline, CDR1 is SGDLS and CDR2 YYNGEE. V shed 3 bases and J shed 8 bases, with 20 bases lying between them. CDR3 in DNA: TGTGCCAGCAGCGATATAATGCAGGGAACAGGGGGCTACACCTTC. Protein sequence: CASSDIMQGTGGYTF. Full variable domain (outside the CDR3, taken from reference TRBV9 and TRBJ1-2): DSGVTQTPKHLITATGQRVTLRCSPRSGDLSVYWYQQSLDQGLQFLIQYYNGEERAKGNILERFSAQQFPDLHSELNLSSLELGDSALYFCASSDIMQGTGGYTFGSGTRLTVV.

The chain employs TRBV5-4 and TRBJ2-7, with 10 bases that match TRBD1. The CDR3 covers 14 residues. The V gene end was trimmed by 5 bases and the J gene end by 5 bases; junction bases not matched to a gene: 7. Germline values: CDR1 SGHNT, CDR2 YYREEE (reference sequence). CDR3 in DNA: TGTGCCAGCAGTTACGGGACAGGGGAGAACGAGCAGTACTTC. Translating it yields CASSYGTGENEQYF. Full variable domain (missing parts from reference TRBV5-4 and TRBJ2-7): ETGVTQSPTHLIKTRGQQVTLRCSSQSGHNTVSWYQQALGQGPQFIFQYYREEENGRGNFPPRFSGLQFPNYSSELNVNALELDDSALYLCASSYGTGENEQYFGPGTRLTVT.

This chain joins TRBV7-9 and TRBJ2-2; weak D call: TRBD2 (6 bases). This CDR3 has 18 amino acids. Germline V lookup: CDR1 SEHNR, CDR2 FQNEAQ (reference sequence). V shed 3 bases and J shed 3 bases, with 20 bases lying between them. The CDR3 DNA sequence: TGTGCCAGCAGCTTGCCCGTTCTTAGGAGGGAGCACACCGGGGAGCTGTTTTTT. Translating gives CASSLPVLRREHTGELFF.

The chain couples TRBV4-1 to TRBJ2-1, with D perhaps TRBD1 (6 bases). The CDR3 consists of 15 residues. Germline loops: CDR1 MGHRA, CDR2 YSYEKL. The V end was cut by 7 bases, the J end by 4 bases, with 17 bases between. DNA for the CDR3: TGCGCCAGCACCCCCAAGTCGGACAGTTACAATGAGCAGTTCTTC. It yields the protein CASTPKSDSYNEQFF.

The chain recombines TRBV6-2 or TRBV6-3 with TRBJ1-2; possibly TRBD1 for D (6 bases). Per germline, CDR1 MNHEY and CDR2 SVGEGT. The length of the CDR3 is 14 residues. V lost 5 bases and J lost 4, with 14 bases in between. The CDR3 region has the DNA TGTGCCAGCAGTGCACAGGGACACGGCTATGGCTACACCTTC. It translates to CASSAQGHGYGYTF.

J is TRBJ2-7 and V is TRBV5-4; TRBD1 matches 11 bases. After removal of 0 bases from V and 4 bases from J, the junction contained 6 bases not matched to a gene. Per the germline V gene, CDR1 is SGHNT and CDR2 is YYREEE (reference sequence). The CDR3 consists of 16 residues. The CDR3 reads CASSLAGTGGRYEQYF. CDR3 nucleotides: TGTGCCAGCAGCTTGGCCGGGACAGGGGGGAGGTACGAGCAGTACTTC.

The rearrangement joins TRBV6-5 to TRBJ1-2; 7 nucleotides align to TRBD1. Germline V gene lookup returns CDR1 MNHEY and CDR2 SVGAGI. The CDR3 totals 15 residues. V shed 4 bases and J 0 bases; nucleotides not matched to a gene: 5. CDR3 DNA: TGTGCCAGCAGTTTGACAGGGCTAGCTAACTATGGCTACACCTTC. It yields the protein CASSLTGLANYGYTF.

The V gene is TRBV28, the J gene TRBJ1-1, with 7 positions matching TRBD1. Unmatched junction bases numbered 12, after V lost 4 bases and J lost 1 base. The CDR3 extends over 17 amino acids. The V gene's germline CDR1 is MDHEN and CDR2 SYDVKM. CDR3 in amino acids: CASSSKQGLLRNTEAFF. The CDR3 coding sequence is TGTGCCAGCAGTTCTAAACAGGGGCTACTTAGGAACACTGAAGCTTTCTTT.

This chain links TRBV4-3 with TRBJ2-3, with TRBD2 as a possible D gene (6 bases). From germline, CDR1 is LGHNA and CDR2 YSLEER. CDR3 length equals 16 residues. Trimming stripped 1 base from V and 4 bases from J, with 15 bases between. The chain's CDR3 is CASSQGDGGPADTQYF. The CDR3 DNA reads TGCGCCAGCAGCCAAGGGGACGGAGGGCCTGCAGATACGCAGTATTTT.

This CDR3 reads CASSPSEGSNQPQHF. The CDR3 coding sequence is TGTGCCAGCAGTCCCTCCGAGGGAAGCAATCAGCCCCAGCATTTT. The chain has TRBV6-5 and TRBJ1-5, with D uncertain. Trimming stripped 5 bases from V and 1 base from J, with 12 bases between. Germline loops: CDR1 MNHEY, CDR2 SVGAGI. The CDR3 loop spans 15 amino acids.

The chain recombines TRBV19 with TRBJ1-5; no clear D. The CDR3 runs to 14 residues. Trimming shortened V by 6 bases and J by 5 bases, and 14 bases separated the two germline ends. CDR1 is LNHDA, CDR2 SQIVND, per germline (reference sequence). This CDR3 is CASSELRVDQPQHF. For the CDR3, the DNA is TGTGCCAGTAGCGAACTGAGGGTAGATCAGCCCCAGCATTTT.

This chain connects TRBV3-1 (or the pseudogene TRBV3-2) to TRBJ1-2; 9 bases are shared with TRBD1. The CDR3 is 18 amino acids. The germline V gene has CDR1 LGHDT and CDR2 YNNKEL (reference sequence). With V trimmed by 1 base and J by 5 bases, 14 bases remained unmatched. The CDR3 nucleotides are TGTGCCAGCAGCCAAGTAGGATTGGGGACAGGGTTTGGTTATGGCTACACCTTC. It is translated as CASSQVGLGTGFGYGYTF.

J is TRBJ2-1 and V is TRBV5-1, with TRBD1 identical over 8 bases. Germline loops: CDR1 SGHRS, CDR2 YFSETQ. Germline trimming cut 4 bases from V and 14 bases from J; bases unmatched to any gene: 14. The CDR3 is 14 amino acids. The CDR3 here is CASSPGTGSTVEFF. In DNA form, the CDR3 reads TGCGCCAGCAGCCCGGGGACAGGAAGTACGGTGGAGTTCTTC.

J is TRBJ1-1 and V is TRBV5-8; D perhaps matches TRBD1 (5 bases). The CDR3 runs to 15 residues. From germline, CDR1 is SGHTS and CDR2 YDEGEE. V gave up 2 bases and J gave up 8 bases, with 19 bases separating them. The CDR3 bases are TGTGCCAGCAGCTTCACCGGGACTGGCGAGGGGGAAGCTTTCTTT. It encodes CASSFTGTGEGEAFF.

This clone was observed a few times. The V gene is TRBV3-1 (or the pseudogene TRBV3-2), the J gene TRBJ2-1, with a tentative D call TRBD2 (5 bases). V was shortened by 0 bases and J by 9 bases, with 9 bases between the two germline ends. The CDR3 is made up of 13 amino acids. Germline V gene data show CDR1 as LGHDT and CDR2 as YNNKEL (reference sequence). CDR3 nucleotide sequence: TGTGCCAGCAGCCAAGACCTCGAGGGTGAGCAGTTCTTC. Translated, it gives CASSQDLEGEQFF.

Written as DNA, the CDR3 is TGTGCCAGCAGCTTCCGGGACAGGGGGGCCTACGAGCAGTACTTC. Its translation is CASSFRDRGAYEQYF. The chain is built from TRBV5-4 and TRBJ2-7, with 11 bases aligning to TRBD1. Germline-derived CDR1 and CDR2 are SGHNT and YYREEE (reference sequence). Trimming at V came to 2 bases and at J to 2 bases, leaving 3 bases not matched to a gene. CDR3 length equals 15 residues. Full variable domain (missing parts from reference TRBV5-4 and TRBJ2-7): ETGVTQSPTHLIKTRGQQVTLRCSSQSGHNTVSWYQQALGQGPQFIFQYYREEENGRGNFPPRFSGLQFPNYSSELNVNALELDDSALYLCASSFRDRGAYEQYFGPGTRLTVT.

This clone has only a few counts. J is TRBJ2-2 and V is TRBV6-4, with 7 bases lining up with TRBD1. The CDR3 is made up of 14 amino acids. V was pared by 6 bases and J by 5 bases, with 6 bases of the junction left unmatched. CDR1 MRHNA and CDR2 SNTAGT come from the germline V gene. CDR3 amino acids: CASSRDSWTGELFF. The DNA of the CDR3 is TGTGCCAGCAGCAGGGACAGTTGGACCGGGGAGCTGTTTTTT.